The 10 T cell receptor beta chains below were found in one sample sequenced in a study of shared clonotypes between healthy human individuals. Assay: immunoSEQ multiplex PCR; the TCRdb copy retains only in-frame clones and omits some. The sample records some 470,000 clones, 60% to 85% being singletons. What was sequenced was PBMCs. Receptors originate from a woman aged 40 to 49 in good health. Some clones in this sample may be carry-over from other donors' samples.

On this clone itself: Just one base apart from a much larger clone, this may be a read error. This chain links TRBV5-4 with TRBJ2-1, with 15 bases fitting TRBD2. The germline V gene encodes CDR1 SGHNT and CDR2 YYREEE (reference sequence). The CDR3 loop spans 15 amino acids. Unmatched junction bases numbered 3, after V lost 4 bases and J lost 7 bases. This CDR3 is CASSPGTSGRNEQFF. As DNA, the CDR3 is TGTGCCAGCAGCCCCGGGACTAGCGGGAGGAATGAGCAGTTCTTC.

To note about this clone: A read error is likely here: a far larger clone is one base away. This chain links TRBV28 with TRBJ2-1; TRBD1 agrees at 7 bases. Germline V gives CDR1 MDHEN, CDR2 SYDVKM. With 8 bases clipped from V and 9 bases from J, the junction kept 10 bases outside the gene matches. This CDR3 spans 13 amino acids. CDR3 residues: CASGRHRGSEQFF. The DNA of the CDR3 is TGTGCCAGCGGTCGCCACAGGGGCAGTGAGCAGTTCTTC.

The V call is TRBV11-3, the J call TRBJ2-6; possible D gene TRBD2, 5 bases. The CDR3 loop spans 19 amino acids. CDR1 SGHNT and CDR2 YENEEA come from the germline V gene. Trimming shortened V by 4 bases and J by 4 bases, and 23 bases separated the two germline ends. The CDR3 nucleotides are TGTGCCAGCAGCTCCCGGTCTCCCGGGGATGGATCGGGGGCCAACGTCCTGACTTTC. Translating it yields CASSSRSPGDGSGANVLTF.

CDR3 amino acids: CASSLLDNEQFF. In DNA, the CDR3 is TGTGCCAGCAGCTTATTAGACAATGAGCAGTTCTTC. V and J are TRBV7-9 and TRBJ2-1; D gene unclear. The germline V gene has CDR1 SEHNR and CDR2 FQNEAQ (reference sequence). The CDR3 length is 12 residues. The V gene lost 2 bases and the J gene lost 5 bases, with 4 bases spanning the gap. Based on the CDR3 plus reference TRBV7-9 and TRBJ2-1, the full variable domain is DTGVSQNPRHKITKRGQNVTFRCDPISEHNRLYWYRQTLGQGPEFLTYFQNEAQLEKSRLLSDRFSAERPKGSFSTLEIQRTEQGDSAMYLCASSLLDNEQFFGPGTRLTVL.

This clone turned up a few times. The V and J genes are TRBV28 and TRBJ2-1; D uncertain. The CDR3 length is 15 residues. Trimming stripped 6 bases from V and 2 bases from J, with 14 bases between. Germline lookup yields CDR1 MDHEN and CDR2 SYDVKM. CDR3 bases: TGTGCCAGCAGCCCCAGCGATACCGCCTACAATGAGCAGTTCTTC. Amino acids: CASSPSDTAYNEQFF.

The chain joins TRBV9 to TRBJ1-2; D uncertain. CDR1 SGDLS and CDR2 YYNGEE come from the germline V gene. This CDR3 has 13 residues. Between the trimmed V and J ends, which lost 0 bases and 4 bases, there was a span of 7 bases. CDR3 residues: CASSVDGLYGYTF. In DNA form, the CDR3 reads TGTGCCAGCAGCGTAGACGGACTCTATGGCTACACCTTC.

The chain uses TRBV7-3 and TRBJ2-3; TRBD2 matches 10 bases. The CDR3 has 17 amino acids. The V segment lost 3 bases and the J segment 5 bases; nucleotides outside the gene matches: 11. Germline CDR1 and CDR2: SGHTA and FQGTGA. CDR3: CASSLDQSGRGEDTQYF. The CDR3 nucleotides read TGTGCCAGCAGCTTGGATCAGAGCGGGAGGGGGGAAGATACGCAGTATTTT.

For this clone: Within the sample, other DNA sequences also encode this same CDR3. The V and J genes are TRBV28 and TRBJ1-4, with no clear D. Trimming pared 7 bases from V and 7 bases from J, leaving 28 bases between. The CDR3 contains 18 residues. Germline V gene sequence: CDR1 MDHEN, CDR2 SYDVKM. CDR3 sequence (DNA): TGTGCCAGCACCACATTCCCCCTAAGGCGCATCCAGAGTGAAAAACTGTTTTTT. Amino acids: CASTTFPLRRIQSEKLFF. The whole variable domain, filled in from reference TRBV28 and TRBJ1-4, reads DVKVTQSSRYLVKRTGEKVFLECVQDMDHENMFWYRQDPGLGLRLIYFSYDVKMKEKGDIPEGYSVSREKKERFSLILESASTNQTSMYLCASTTFPLRRIQSEKLFFGSGTQLSVL.

This clone was detected a few times. The V call is TRBV2, the J call TRBJ1-5, with D unclear. Germline CDR1 reads SNHLY; CDR2 reads FYNNEI. CDR3 length equals 12 residues. The V and J ends lost 6 bases and 5 bases respectively, with 8 bases between them. The DNA for the CDR3 is TGTGCCAGCAGCGACTCCTATCAGCCCCAGCATTTT. Amino acid sequence: CASSDSYQPQHF.

This clone was seen more than once but under ten times. The chain carries TRBV10-3 and TRBJ1-4; D is perhaps TRBD1 (6 bases). This CDR3 is 16 amino acids long. V was pared by 10 bases and J by 0 bases, with 18 bases between. The germline CDR1 and CDR2 sequences are ENHRY and SYGVKD. CDR3 amino acids: CASASGTLATNEKLFF. As DNA, the CDR3 is TGTGCCAGCGCTTCCGGGACACTTGCAACTAATGAAAAACTGTTTTTT.